A single sample gave rise to the 18 T cell receptor beta chains below, sequenced in a study of OX40 agonist ivuxolimab in advanced cancers. This table comes from immunoSEQ multiplex PCR, and its TCRdb copy is limited to in-frame clones, with some not included. This repertoire shows some 70,000 clones, about 91% found once; its top ten account for roughly 1%. The source material was CD4+ or CD8+ T cells sorted from blood, sampled in a trial of the OX40 agonist ivuxolimab. The receptors were sampled from an adult with an advanced solid tumor such as melanoma, head and neck, liver or kidney cancer.

The genes are TRBV15 and TRBJ2-3, with TRBD2 matching 12 bases. Germline CDR1 and CDR2: LNHNV and YYDKDF (reference sequence). J lost 6 bases, V lost 3 bases, and 4 bases had no gene match. The CDR3 covers 15 residues. This chain's CDR3 is CATSRTSGSQDTQYF. In DNA, the CDR3 is TGTGCCACCAGCAGGACTAGCGGGAGCCAGGATACGCAGTATTTT.

This clone was counted a few times. The rearrangement links TRBV2 to TRBJ1-5; D might be TRBD1 (5 bases). V was trimmed by 5 bases and J by 4 bases, leaving 18 bases between them. Germline V gives CDR1 SNHLY, CDR2 FYNNEI. This CDR3 contains 16 residues. CDR3: CASSISQARANQPQHF. CDR3 in DNA: TGTGCCAGCAGTATTTCACAGGCGAGAGCTAATCAGCCCCAGCATTTT.

Notes on this clone: The DNA is left out, because the CDR3 cannot be placed on it with certainty; the CDR3 is given as TCRdb lists it. The rearrangement joins TRBV7-8 to TRBJ1-2; the table names TRBD1, a call not compared with the DNA. Germline V gene data show CDR1 as SGHVS and CDR2 as FQNEAQ. Both ends counted, the CDR3 spans 15 residues. This chain's CDR3 is CASSDVGQGADGFTF.

The chain carries TRBV6-5 and TRBJ2-5, with TRBD2 matching 7 bases. Germline CDR1 reads MNHEY; CDR2 reads SVGAGI. CDR3 length: 16 amino acids. Losses at the gene ends were 4 bases for V and 5 bases for J; bases not matched to a gene: 13. In nucleotides, the CDR3 is TGTGCCAGCAGTTCCCCGAGAGCCGGGGGGTCGGAGACCCAGTACTTC. It is translated as CASSSPRAGGSETQYF.

The V call is TRBV30, the J call TRBJ2-2; D is uncertain. Trimming removed 4 bases from V and 6 bases from J, with 15 bases in between. The germline gives CDR1 GTSNPN, CDR2 SVGIG (reference sequence). The CDR3 sequence is 14 residues long. The CDR3 protein is CAWIRGRTAGELFF. The CDR3 DNA reads as TGTGCCTGGATTCGTGGGCGGACCGCCGGGGAGCTGTTTTTT.

The chain links TRBV10-3 to TRBJ2-2, with D possibly matching TRBD2 (5 bases). The length of the CDR3 is 13 residues. V was cut by 7 bases and J by 7 bases, with 13 bases left in between. Germline V lookup: CDR1 ENHRY, CDR2 SYGVKD. This chain's CDR3 is CAIISDSGGELFF. CDR3 DNA sequence: TGTGCCATCATTTCGGACTCGGGCGGGGAGCTGTTTTTT.

The chain uses TRBV11-2 and TRBJ1-1; D remains ambiguous. Germline CDR1 and CDR2: SGHAT and FQNNGV. CDR3 size: 13 residues. Trimming pared 0 bases from V and 3 bases from J, leaving 5 bases between. Written as DNA, the CDR3 is TGTGCCAGCAGCTTAGACCCCTACACTGAAGCTTTCTTT. This codes for CASSLDPYTEAFF.

The gene calls are TRBV6-1 and TRBJ1-1; 9 nucleotides line up with TRBD1. This CDR3 has 14 residues. J lost 5 bases, V lost 7 bases, and 8 bases had no gene match. From germline, CDR1 is MNHNS and CDR2 SASEGT. The CDR3 region has the DNA TGTGCCAGCATGAAACAGGGGGCTTGGACTGAAGCTTTCTTT. This encodes CASMKQGAWTEAFF.

The chain couples TRBV11-3 to TRBJ2-1; 14 positions match TRBD2. J lost 8 bases, V lost 1 base, and 7 bases had no gene match. CDR1 and CDR2 (germline): SGHNT, YENEEA. The CDR3 is made up of 17 amino acids. The CDR3 sequence is CASSLGGTSGSRYEQFF. The CDR3 DNA reads as TGTGCCAGCAGCTTAGGGGGGACTAGCGGGAGTAGATATGAGCAGTTCTTC.

V gene TRBV2 combines with J gene TRBJ2-4, with a possible D match to TRBD2 (5 bases). Germline-derived CDR1 and CDR2 are SNHLY and FYNNEI. V lost 0 bases and J 0 bases, leaving 12 bases between the germline ends. The CDR3 covers 17 residues. CDR3 in amino acids: CASSEAGVEGAKNIQYF. CDR3 DNA: TGTGCCAGCAGTGAAGCCGGCGTCGAGGGAGCCAAAAACATTCAGTACTTC.

This clone was seen only once. The chain links TRBV4-2 to TRBJ2-5; 9 bases match TRBD1. CDR1 is LGHNA and CDR2 is YNFKEQ in the germline V gene. This CDR3 has 16 residues. The V and J ends lost 0 bases and 5 bases, in that order; junction bases with no gene match: 7. The DNA for the CDR3 is TGTGCCAGCAGCCAAGATTTTGCGACAGGGGGGGAGACCCAGTACTTC. This gives the protein CASSQDFATGGETQYF.

The chain has TRBV2 and TRBJ1-5, with D possibly being TRBD1 (5 bases). Trimming took 6 bases from V and 0 from J, leaving 9 bases between them. The CDR3 length is 14 residues. Germline CDR1 reads SNHLY; CDR2 reads FYNNEI. The chain's CDR3 is CASRNRYSNQPQHF. DNA of the CDR3: TGTGCCAGCAGAAACAGGTATAGCAATCAGCCCCAGCATTTT.

CDR3 protein: CASSFEPNQPQHF. As DNA, the CDR3 is TGTGCCAGCAGCTTTGAACCCAATCAGCCCCAGCATTTT. The chain uses TRBV5-4 and TRBJ1-5; D gene uncertain. Trimming took off 2 bases at V and 3 bases at J, with 6 bases between the two ends. The V gene's germline CDR1 is SGHNT and CDR2 YYREEE (reference sequence). This CDR3 spans 13 amino acids.

The V gene is TRBV11-2, the J gene TRBJ1-1, with D tentatively TRBD1 (5 bases). The CDR3 spans 14 residues. CDR1 is SGHAT and CDR2 is FQNNGV in the germline V gene. V was trimmed by 3 bases and J by 2 bases, leaving 10 bases between them. CDR3 bases: TGTGCCAGCAGCTTCCGGGGGGGTAACACTGAAGCTTTCTTT. Protein: CASSFRGGNTEAFF.

The chain has TRBV5-1 and TRBJ1-1; 10 nucleotides line up with TRBD1. This CDR3 contains 14 residues. V lost 3 bases and J lost 6; bases outside the gene matches: 5. Per germline, CDR1 SGHRS and CDR2 YFSETQ. CDR3 amino acids: CASSSGQGIAEAFF. CDR3 sequence (DNA): TGCGCCAGCAGCTCGGGACAGGGGATCGCTGAAGCTTTCTTT.

The chain recombines TRBV29-1 with TRBJ2-2; no definite D call. Trimming stripped 7 bases from V and 1 base from J, with 7 bases between. The germline gives CDR1 SQVTM, CDR2 ANQGSEA. The CDR3 has 12 residues. CDR3 bases: TGCAGCGGTTATTGGAACACCGGGGAGCTGTTTTTT. As protein: CSGYWNTGELFF.

In DNA form, the CDR3 reads TGTGCCAGCAGCATCAGGGAGTTTGGTGGTGCCGGGGAGCTGTTTTTT. Translation: CASSIREFGGAGELFF. The genes are TRBV7-6 and TRBJ2-2, with D perhaps assigned TRBD1 or TRBD2 (5 bases each). The V gene's germline CDR1 is SGHVS and CDR2 FNYEAQ. CDR3 length: 16 amino acids. V was cut by 5 bases and J by 6 bases, with 19 bases left in between.

The chain links TRBV10-3 to TRBJ2-7; D may be TRBD1 (5 bases). Germline loops: CDR1 ENHRY, CDR2 SYGVKD. V was cut by 4 bases and J by 7 bases, with 14 bases left in between. CDR3 length equals 13 residues. The CDR3, as DNA: TGTGCCATCAGTGGGCTCAGGGCAGGGGAGCAGTACTTC. Translating gives CAISGLRAGEQYF.